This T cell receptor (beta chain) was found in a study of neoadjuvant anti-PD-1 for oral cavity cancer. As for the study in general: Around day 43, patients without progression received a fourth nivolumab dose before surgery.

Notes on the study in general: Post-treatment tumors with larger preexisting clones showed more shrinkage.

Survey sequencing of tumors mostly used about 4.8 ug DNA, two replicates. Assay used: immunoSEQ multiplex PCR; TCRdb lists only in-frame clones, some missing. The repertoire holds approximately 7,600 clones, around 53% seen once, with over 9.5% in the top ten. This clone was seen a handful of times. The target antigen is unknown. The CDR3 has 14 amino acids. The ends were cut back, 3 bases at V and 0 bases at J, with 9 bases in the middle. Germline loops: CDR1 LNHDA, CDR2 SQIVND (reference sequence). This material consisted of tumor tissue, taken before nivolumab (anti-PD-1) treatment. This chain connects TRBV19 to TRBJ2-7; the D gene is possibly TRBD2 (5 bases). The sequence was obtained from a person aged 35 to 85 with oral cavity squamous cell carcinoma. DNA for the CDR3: TGTGCCAGTAGTATGATAGCGAGCTCCTACGAGCAGTACTTC. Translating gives CASSMIASSYEQYF.